The 10 T cell receptor beta chains below were found in one sample sequenced in a study of Graves' ophthalmopathy and Graves' hyperthyroidism. CDR3 regions of TCR beta were amplified from RNA transcripts. Scientists carried out first-round RT-PCR using HTBI primers and then a second-round multiplex PCR. MiXCR, applied by TCRdb to the multiplex PCR reads, yields one record per CDR3 protein. The sample consists of about 420,000 distinct CDR3 sequences, about 21% of them appearing once. Source material: peripheral blood. The source of these receptors is a woman younger than 30 with stable Graves' hyperthyroidism.

There are a few counts of this clonotype. This chain links TRBV2 with TRBJ1-1; weak D call: TRBD1 (5 bases). The CDR3 loop spans 15 amino acids. Looked up from germline, CDR1 is SNHLY and CDR2 is FYNNEI. V lost 1 base and J 7 bases, leaving 16 bases between the germline ends. The CDR3 sequence is CASSEEFGGLGEAFF. Written as DNA, the CDR3 is TGTGCCAGCAGTGAAGAATTCGGGGGGTTGGGTGAAGCTTTCTTT.

This clonotype occurred a few times. This sequence joins TRBV6-2 or TRBV6-3 and TRBJ2-4; no reliable D call. In germline, CDR1 is MNHEY, CDR2 SVGEGT. The CDR3 spans 12 residues. V was pared by 6 bases and J by 6 bases, with 9 bases between. The CDR3 DNA is TGTGCCAGCAGACAGACGGTAAACATTCAGTACTTC. Encoded protein: CASRQTVNIQYF.

This clonotype has ten or more counts. V usage is TRBV12-3 or TRBV12-4 and J usage is TRBJ2-5; 8 nucleotides line up with TRBD2. The trim removed 3 bases at V and 2 bases at J, leaving 5 bases unmatched. The CDR3 consists of 15 residues. The chain's CDR3 is CASSFLAGIQETQYF. The CDR3, as DNA: TGTGCCAGCAGTTTTTTAGCGGGGATACAAGAGACCCAGTACTTC.

This clonotype appeared many times. J is TRBJ2-2 and V is TRBV7-6; D is possibly TRBD2 (5 bases). The CDR3 totals 19 residues. The V and J ends lost 6 bases and 0 bases respectively, with 23 bases between them. CDR1 is SGHVS and CDR2 is FNYEAQ in the germline V gene. CDR3 nucleotides: TGTGCCAGCAGGAAGTCCGGGGTCCGTCTCGTCGCGAACACCGGGGAGCTGTTTTTT. It specifies CASRKSGVRLVANTGELFF.

This clonotype came up many times. This chain's CDR3 is CASSRGDRPSPLHF. In nucleotides, the CDR3 is TGTGCCAGCAGTAGAGGGGACAGACCTTCACCCCTCCACTTT. The chain employs TRBV11-1 and TRBJ1-6; 7 nucleotides align to TRBD1. The CDR3 contains 14 residues. Trimming took 6 bases from V and 9 from J; bases not matched to a gene: 8. CDR1 SGHAT and CDR2 FQDESV come from the germline V gene (reference sequence).

This clonotype has ten or more counts. The chain carries TRBV12-3 or TRBV12-4 and TRBJ2-7; no clear D gene. V was cut by 6 bases and J by 0 bases, with 12 bases left in between. CDR3 length: 14 residues. CDR3 protein: CASSLGHSSYEQYF. The DNA of the CDR3 is TGTGCCAGCAGCCTCGGGCACTCCTCCTACGAGCAGTACTTC.

The chain links TRBV6-1 to TRBJ2-7, with TRBD1 matching 7 bases. V was clipped by 5 bases and J by 3 bases; unmatched bases: 7. Germline-derived CDR1 and CDR2 are MNHNS and SASEGT. CDR3 size: 14 residues. This CDR3 reads CASSPGTDHYEQYF. CDR3 coding DNA: TGTGCCAGCAGTCCCGGGACAGACCACTACGAGCAGTACTTC.

This clonotype showed up many times. V usage is TRBV12-3 or TRBV12-4 and J usage is TRBJ1-5, with a weak D call TRBD1 (5 bases). V was cut by 5 bases and J by 4 bases, with 9 bases left in between. The CDR3 is 13 amino acids. CDR3 in DNA: TGTGCCAGCAGTCAGGGAGTAAATCAGCCCCAGCATTTT. This codes for CASSQGVNQPQHF.

This clonotype was detected many times. J is TRBJ2-7 and V is TRBV2, with D tentatively TRBD1 (6 bases). Trimming left V 1 base short and J 7 bases short, with 11 bases between. CDR1 is SNHLY, CDR2 FYNNEI, per germline. The CDR3 length is 13 residues. Here the CDR3 DNA reads TGTGCCAGCAGTGAAGGCAGGGGTGGGGAGCAGTACTTC. Protein sequence: CASSEGRGGEQYF.

V and J are TRBV19 and TRBJ1-1; D call uncertain. CDR3 length: 13 amino acids. V lost 6 bases to trimming and J lost 6 bases, with 14 bases between them. Germline CDR1 is LNHDA and CDR2 is SQIVND (reference sequence). The CDR3 DNA follows: TGTGCCAGTAGCCAAACCCCCAGGCCTGAAGCTTTCTTT. It specifies CASSQTPRPEAFF.